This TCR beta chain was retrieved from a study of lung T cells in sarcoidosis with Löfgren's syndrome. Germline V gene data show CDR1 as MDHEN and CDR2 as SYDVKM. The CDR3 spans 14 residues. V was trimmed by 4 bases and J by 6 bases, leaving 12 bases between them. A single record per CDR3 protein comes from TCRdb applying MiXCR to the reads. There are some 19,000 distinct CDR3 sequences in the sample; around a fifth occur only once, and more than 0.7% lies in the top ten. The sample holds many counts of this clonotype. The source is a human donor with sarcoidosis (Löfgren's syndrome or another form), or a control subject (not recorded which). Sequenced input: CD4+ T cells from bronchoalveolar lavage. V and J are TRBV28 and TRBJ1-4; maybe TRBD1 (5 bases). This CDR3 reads CASSSEKGDEKLFF. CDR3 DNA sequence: TGTGCCAGCAGTTCGGAGAAAGGGGATGAAAAACTGTTTTTT.